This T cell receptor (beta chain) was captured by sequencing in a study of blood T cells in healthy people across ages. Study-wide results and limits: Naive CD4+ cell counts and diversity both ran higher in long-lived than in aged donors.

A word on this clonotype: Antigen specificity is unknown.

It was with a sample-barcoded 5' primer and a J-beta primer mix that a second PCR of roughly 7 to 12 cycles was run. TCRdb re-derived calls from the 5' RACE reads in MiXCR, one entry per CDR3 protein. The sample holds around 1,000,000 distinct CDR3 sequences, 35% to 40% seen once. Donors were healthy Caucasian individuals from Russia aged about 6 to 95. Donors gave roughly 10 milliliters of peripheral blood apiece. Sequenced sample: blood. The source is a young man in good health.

The CDR3 loop reads CAWSVKSEAFF. The CDR3 coding sequence is TGTGCCTGGAGTGTAAAGTCTGAAGCTTTCTTT. The J gene is TRBJ1-1, the V gene TRBV30; the D is unclear. Trimming took 0 bases from V and 6 from J, leaving 5 bases between them. Per germline, CDR1 GTSNPN and CDR2 SVGIG (reference sequence). The CDR3 consists of 11 residues.